A selection of T cell receptor beta chains follows, all from one sample in a study of T cell repertoires in cytomegalovirus infection. Their antigens remain unidentified. TCRdb itself ran the reads through MiXCR, one entry per CDR3 protein. The profile shows nearly 700,000 distinct CDR3 sequences, around 30% of them singletons. Sequencing used cultured PBMCs, obtained from culture after CMV antigen stimulation. The receptor set was obtained from a human donor in good health (CMV status not recorded). Some clones in this sample may be carry-over from other donors' samples. CDR3s include the opening cysteine and the closing phenylalanine or tryptophan.

TRBJ2-3 TRBV24-1 CATSDDGTSGASTDTQYF
TRBJ1-1 TRBV7-2 CASSLVKGAYTEAFF
TRBJ2-7 TRBV14 CASSQDWQGGEQYF
TRBJ2-3 TRBV11-2 CASSSNRRTDTQYF
TRBJ2-5 TRBV12-5 CASGRDSSYQETQYF
TRBJ2-1 TRBV27 CASSLRRNSYNEQFF
TRBJ1-2 TRBV20-1 CSARARGYTF
TRBJ2-3 TRBV7-2 CASSLLGTSGRVTDTQYF
TRBJ1-2 TRBV19 CASRRPQGGSRYGYTF
TRBJ1-5 TRBV19 CASQRVMGYGPQHF
TRBJ2-3 TRBV7-6 CASSFRTSRTDTQYF
TRBJ1-1 TRBV2 CASAAGKNEAFF
TRBJ2-2 TRBV19 CASTIRRQGATGELFF
TRBJ2-5 TRBV12-5 CASGRDSNQETQYF
TRBJ2-1 TRBV4-1 CASSWSGGQYNEQFF
TRBJ2-5 TRBV12-3/TRBV12-4 CATQGTLQETQYF
TRBJ2-5 TRBV12-3/TRBV12-4 CASSSQRLADHQETQYF
TRBJ1-4 TRBV3-1 CASSTKKYGAFNEKLFF
TRBJ2-7 TRBV7-9 CASSPGGDRAYEQYF
TRBJ2-7 TRBV28 CASSSVGGAGEQYF
TRBJ2-5 TRBV6-1 CASSYTLAGGETQYF
TRBJ2-3 TRBV6-5 CASSYSIRGDTQYF
TRBJ2-4 TRBV28 CASRKVGQVAKNIQYF
TRBJ2-2 TRBV6-8 CALRGGTNTGELFF
TRBJ1-5 TRBV6-1 CASSEGGGNQPQHF
TRBJ2-7 TRBV7-9 CASSRHGGSYEQYF
TRBJ2-1 TRBV5-4 CASSLGTRSSYNEQFF
TRBJ1-2 TRBV2 CASRPLTENYGYTF
TRBJ1-1 TRBV7-6 CASSLLTEILEAFF
TRBJ1-5 TRBV4-1 CASSQDRSGLISNQPQHF
TRBJ2-3 TRBV10-3 CATHAGRATLTPDTQYF
TRBJ1-2 TRBV7-8 CASSLSVRTEGIGWGKNYGYTF
TRBJ2-1 TRBV6-1 CASGLKWEQFF
TRBJ2-1 TRBV6-2/TRBV6-3 CASSYQTSGTGPYSYNEQFF
TRBJ2-3 TRBV6-2/TRBV6-3 CASSYFGTQYF
TRBJ1-5 TRBV4-1 CASSQEVKGRGQPQHF
TRBJ2-4 TRBV23-1 CASSLVGDFLLAKNIQYF
TRBJ2-5 TRBV6-5 CASRKLETQYF
TRBJ2-5 TRBV27 CASSLYTGEETQYF
TRBJ1-1 TRBV7-9 CASSLDQGTVNAFF